Below, one T cell receptor (beta chain) is given with its context. This clonotype appeared a few times. Its cognate antigen has yet to be identified. Per-base quality was not reported, and no clone a single base away is much larger than it. This sample stems from a study of post-analysis software for immune sequencing data (dated by TCRdb to 2015 to 2017). Notes on the research overall: Relapsing-remitting, secondary progressive and progressive-relapsing multiple sclerosis were recorded as disease courses, and subtype annotation was lacking for some patients. The patient repertoires were set against 11 previously published healthy control repertoires from donors whose ages ranged from roughly 6 to 27 years. A subset of samples was prepared in parallel using single-end sample barcoding, then pooled and co-amplified after Illumina adapter ligation. Points the paper makes about the study in general: A handful of TRBV segments, including TRBV5-6, TRBV5-1 and TRBV20-1, were significantly more frequent in patients than controls. Direct clustering with F measure showed strong co-clustering of samples prepared in the same batch, prompting a batch-effect correction. Normalized Chao1 diversity was significantly lower in multiple sclerosis patients than controls, suggesting substantial peripheral T-cell clonal expansion. The multiple sclerosis patient group was slightly younger than the control group.

To demonstrate the VDJtools post-analysis software, TCR beta repertoires were profiled from the peripheral blood of more than 10 young patients with multiple sclerosis. The multiple sclerosis patients were children and adolescents ranging in age from roughly 6 to 16 years. V ends up 3 bases short and J 2 bases short, with an unmatched junction base count of 3. The CDR3 spans 14 residues, from the cysteine through the phenylalanine. Only the CDR3 part of the read is kept: 42 bases, read in frame from the first base. Via the germline V gene, CDR1 is MDHEN and CDR2 SYDVKM. Preparation of the library involved PCR. Sequencing was carried out with an Illumina HiSeq 2500. To reduce PCR and sequencing biases, unique molecular identifiers were incorporated into the TCR beta cDNA libraries. Every 1 to 10 million input T cells yielded roughly 500,000 cDNA molecules, meaning each molecule approximated one T cell. Patient libraries were prepared and sequenced with the same protocol used for the earlier healthy control dataset. Within a given batch, samples were prepared together, multiplexed and sequenced on the same HiSeq lane. As for the authors' bioinformatics: MIGEC handled the raw barcoded reads, throwing out single-read molecular identifier groups before consensus assembly and CDR3 extraction. VDJtools was used for post-analysis of the clonotype tables, and diversity was normalized by down-sampling every dataset to the size of the smallest sample. Repertoire overlap clustering matched CDR3 amino acid but not nucleotide sequences to correct batch-related cross-sample contamination. TCRdb applied fastp at Q25 and MiXCR to the public reads, then kept only in-frame beta chains. Every CDR3 protein is listed once, alongside the most common genes and DNA of its rows. The V and J calls follow TCRdb's processing rather than the paper's. The sample table shows about 430,000 distinct CDR3 sequences, and about 39% are seen once. About 7.6% of the sample rests with the top ten.

The V and J genes are TRBV28 and TRBJ2-7; 8 bases in the middle match TRBD1. Sequencing was done on a sample of blood. The TCR comes from a girl between 2 and 10 years old with multiple sclerosis. The CDR3 protein: CASSLDRDPYEQYF. The DNA sequence is TGTGCCAGCAGTTTGGACAGGGACCCCTACGAGCAGTACTTC.